This entry lists 18 T cell receptor beta chains sequenced from one sample in a study of human T cells and chemical hapten exposure. TCRdb re-called the RACE reads through MiXCR, storing one row per CDR3 protein. The profile shows 270,000 or so distinct CDR3 sequences, approximately 8% of them singletons. As for time point: pre-sensitization, week 0. Noted treatment: therapeutic diphenylcyclopropenone sensitization with weekly scalp DPC. This material consisted of whole blood, taken in connection with sensitization to the hapten diphenylcyclopropenone (DPC). These receptors were taken from a young man with alopecia areata. Some clones in this sample may be carry-over from other donors' samples.

This clonotype was seen a few times. The chain uses TRBV6-2 or TRBV6-3 and TRBJ2-5; unclear D gene. This CDR3 spans 14 amino acids. Germline CDR1 MNHEY, CDR2 SVGEGT. V was clipped by 4 bases and J by 5 bases, with 14 bases between them. The CDR3 here is CASSFYQDGETQYF. The CDR3 nucleotides read TGTGCCAGCAGTTTCTATCAGGATGGGGAGACCCAGTACTTC.

This clonotype has more than one count but fewer than ten. V is TRBV20-1 and J is TRBJ2-1; D possibly uses TRBD1 or TRBD2 (5 bases each). Between the trimmed V and J ends, which lost 7 bases and 0 bases, there was a span of 16 bases. This CDR3 is 15 amino acids long. Per germline, CDR1 DFQATT and CDR2 SNEGSKA (reference sequence). The CDR3 spells CSVGGDVDSYNEQFF. CDR3 DNA sequence: TGCAGTGTTGGGGGTGATGTGGACTCCTACAATGAGCAGTTCTTC.

This chain links TRBV5-5 with TRBJ1-2; D is perhaps TRBD1 (5 bases). V was clipped by 3 bases and J by 7 bases, with 16 bases between them. Germline values: CDR1 SGHKS, CDR2 YYEKEE (reference sequence). This CDR3 is built from 14 residues. In nucleotides, the CDR3 is TGTGCCAGCAGCTACCTGACAGAGCTTGGTGGCTACACCTTC. This translates into CASSYLTELGGYTF.

The CDR3 spells CASSSPSGGAPNTGELFF. The CDR3 DNA follows: TGTGCCAGCAGTTCCCCCTCGGGCGGGGCCCCTAACACCGGGGAGCTGTTTTTT. The chain joins TRBV6-5 to TRBJ2-2, with D possibly matching TRBD2 (6 bases). The CDR3 has 18 amino acids. The V end lost 4 bases, the J end lost 2 bases, and 20 bases lay between the germline ends. Germline CDR1 and CDR2: MNHEY and SVGAGI.

This clonotype occurred a few times. The CDR3 here is CASSQDSYQETQYF. In DNA form, the CDR3 reads TGTGCCAGCAGTCAGGACAGTTACCAAGAGACCCAGTACTTC. V usage is TRBV6-5 and J usage is TRBJ2-5, with D maybe TRBD1 (6 bases). CDR3 size: 14 residues. V shed 5 bases and J shed 0 bases, with 10 bases lying between them. Looked up from germline, CDR1 is MNHEY and CDR2 is SVGAGI.

Note on this clonotype: This sequence may be a read error, since a much larger clone differs from it by one base. The chain carries TRBV7-9 and TRBJ2-5; D could derive from TRBD1 or TRBD2 (5 bases each). CDR1 and CDR2 from the germline V gene are SEHNR and FQNEAQ (reference sequence). The CDR3 covers 15 residues. The chain's CDR3 is CANSPEGYPKETQYF. The CDR3, as DNA: TGTGCCAACAGCCCCGAGGGGTACCCGAAAGAGACCCAGTACTTC.

The genes are TRBV5-1 and TRBJ2-4, with D perhaps assigned TRBD1 or TRBD2 (5 bases each). The CDR3 is 15 amino acids. Germline V lookup: CDR1 SGHRS, CDR2 YFSETQ. V was shortened by 4 bases and J by 5 bases, with 16 bases between the two germline ends. The chain's CDR3 is CASSTPGTGQNIQYF. The CDR3 bases are TGCGCCAGCAGCACACCTGGGACGGGTCAAAACATTCAGTACTTC.

Many counts were recorded for this clonotype. The chain recombines TRBV7-2 with TRBJ2-3; possibly TRBD1 or TRBD2 for D (6 bases each). There are 16 residues in the CDR3. Between the trimmed V and J ends, which lost 4 bases and 6 bases, there was a span of 20 bases. Germline V CDR1 and CDR2: SGHTA, FQGNSA. The CDR3, as DNA: TGTGCCAGCAGCTCAGGACAGACGCTAGCGTTGGATACGCAGTATTTT. As protein: CASSSGQTLALDTQYF.

This clonotype was detected only a few times. The DNA of the CDR3 is TGTGCCAGCAGCGAAGACAGAAATCAGCCCCAGCATTTT. It codes for CASSEDRNQPQHF. The V and J genes are TRBV7-2 and TRBJ1-5; TRBD1 is a possible D gene (5 bases). Trimming cost V 5 bases and J 4 bases, with 9 bases left between them. This CDR3 is 13 amino acids long. Germline CDR1 reads SGHTA; CDR2 reads FQGNSA.

This clonotype occurred many times. This chain joins TRBV7-2 and TRBJ1-4; TRBD1 matches at 7 bases. Per the germline V gene, CDR1 is SGHTA and CDR2 is FQGNSA. The junction had 14 bases not matched to a gene; V was cut back by 5 bases and J by 8 bases. The CDR3 runs 16 residues. The CDR3, as DNA: TGTGCCAGCAGCCAGCTTCCTACAGGGGCGGGGGAAAAACTGTTTTTT. Amino acids: CASSQLPTGAGEKLFF.

The gene calls are TRBV12-3 or TRBV12-4 and TRBJ1-1; D not resolved. The CDR3 length is 13 residues. V was clipped by 2 bases and J by 10 bases, with 14 bases between them. CDR3 nucleotides: TGTGCCAGCAGTTTAAGTAGGCCGCCGGGAGCTTTCTTT. It is translated as CASSLSRPPGAFF.

This clonotype has a handful of counts. The chain joins TRBV7-9 to TRBJ1-4; 7 bases align to TRBD1. The CDR3 length is 18 residues. Per the germline V gene, CDR1 is SEHNR and CDR2 is FQNEAQ (reference sequence). The V and J ends lost 3 bases and 6 bases, in that order; junction bases with no gene match: 16. The chain's CDR3 is CASSFSIRNRGSDEKLFF. The CDR3 region has the DNA TGTGCCAGCAGCTTCTCTATCCGGAACAGGGGTTCGGATGAAAAACTGTTTTTT.

This clonotype was seen only a few times. The chain recombines TRBV28 with TRBJ1-4, with D unclear. CDR3 length: 13 residues. Trimming left V 3 bases short and J 0 bases short, with 2 bases between. The germline V gene encodes CDR1 MDHEN and CDR2 SYDVKM. Written as DNA, the CDR3 is TGTGCCAGCAGTTTTGCAACTAATGAAAAACTGTTTTTT. Protein: CASSFATNEKLFF.

This clonotype has a handful of counts. The rearrangement joins TRBV16 to TRBJ2-7; 10 nucleotides match TRBD1. The CDR3 spans 16 residues. Germline V gene sequence: CDR1 KGHSY, CDR2 FQNENV. J lost 7 bases, V lost 3 bases, and 12 bases had no gene match. The CDR3 region has the DNA TGTGCCAGCAGCCAGTCCGGGACAGGGGTTTCGCGGGAGCAGTACGTC. Its protein product is CASSQSGTGVSREQYV.

In its sample, this clonotype is large (0.1 to 1%). The rearrangement joins TRBV27 to TRBJ2-1, with D possibly TRBD2 on 5 matching bases. This CDR3 contains 12 residues. Germline lookup yields CDR1 MNHEY and CDR2 SMNVEV (reference sequence). Trimming removed 5 bases from V and 9 bases from J, with 11 bases in between. The CDR3 DNA follows: TGTGCCAGCAGTCAACTAGGCAGTGAGCAGTTCTTC. Translating gives CASSQLGSEQFF.

This clonotype was seen many times. This sequence joins TRBV2 and TRBJ1-5; the D gene is possibly TRBD1 (6 bases). Trimming removed 3 bases at V and 2 bases at J, with 14 bases between. Germline lookup yields CDR1 SNHLY and CDR2 FYNNEI. The CDR3 covers 16 residues. CDR3 region: CASSDAGARGNQPQHF. The CDR3 bases are TGTGCCAGCAGTGACGCGGGGGCGAGGGGCAATCAGCCCCAGCATTTT.

This clonotype was seen a handful of times. This chain uses TRBV12-3 or TRBV12-4 with TRBJ1-1; a weak D match, TRBD1 (5 bases). Trimming removed 6 bases from V and 5 bases from J, with 16 bases in between. The CDR3 totals 14 residues. The DNA of the CDR3 is TGTGCCAGCAGGTTTGACAGTACGGATACTGAAGCTTTCTTT. Translation gives CASRFDSTDTEAFF.

This clonotype has just a few counts. The chain has TRBV4-3 and TRBJ2-1; 7 positions match TRBD1. CDR3 length: 17 residues. Per germline, CDR1 LGHNA and CDR2 YSLEER. J gave up 7 bases and V 2 bases, and 14 bases lay outside the gene matches. The CDR3 nucleotides are TGCGCCAGCAGCCAAAGTTTTAAAAGACAGGGATCAAATGAGCAGTTCTTC. This gives the protein CASSQSFKRQGSNEQFF.